This is a list of T cell receptor beta chains from one sample in a study of cytomegalovirus exposure and HLA in healthy donors. Assay used: immunoSEQ multiplex PCR; TCRdb lists only in-frame clones, some missing. The sample includes around 90,000 clones, approximately 60% of them seen just once. The material sequenced was PBMCs. The receptor set was obtained from a woman aged 25-40 years in good health and CMV-seropositive. CDR3s include the opening cysteine and the closing phenylalanine or tryptophan. Each record gives: J gene, D gene, V gene, clone size, CDR3 DNA, CDR3 protein. A D gene is named only where the DNA matches it firmly. Clone size is not always given. Where it is, it says once, few, many or a class for expanded clones.

j_call: TRBJ1-4; d_call: .; v_call: TRBV30; clone_size: few; cdr3_nt: TGTGCCTGGAGTGAGGGGATAACTAATGAAAAACTGTTTTTT; cdr3_aa: CAWSEGITNEKLFF
j_call: TRBJ2-5; d_call: TRBD2; v_call: TRBV5-4; clone_size: few; cdr3_nt: TGTGCCAGCAGCTTTCGCGGGGGGGAAGAGACCCAGTACTTC; cdr3_aa: CASSFRGGEETQYF
j_call: TRBJ1-1; d_call: .; v_call: TRBV6-6; clone_size: once; cdr3_nt: TGTGCCAGCAGACTAACGACCACTGAAGCTTTCTTT; cdr3_aa: CASRLTTTEAFF
j_call: TRBJ2-7; d_call: .; v_call: TRBV6-6; clone_size: .; cdr3_nt: TGTGCCAGCAGTTACCCAGGGGGGTCCTACGAGCAGTACTTC; cdr3_aa: CASSYPGGSYEQYF
j_call: TRBJ1-1; d_call: .; v_call: TRBV5-1; clone_size: few; cdr3_nt: TGCGCCAGCAGCGGAGGACAGACCACTGAAGCTTTCTTT; cdr3_aa: CASSGGQTTEAFF
j_call: TRBJ2-7; d_call: .; v_call: TRBV6-5; clone_size: .; cdr3_nt: TGTGCCAGCGCCTGGGACACTTCCTACGAGCAGTACTTC; cdr3_aa: CASAWDTSYEQYF
j_call: TRBJ1-1; d_call: .; v_call: TRBV6-5; clone_size: .; cdr3_nt: TGTGCCAGCAGTTACGCACGGTTGAACACTGAAGCTTTCTTT; cdr3_aa: CASSYARLNTEAFF
j_call: TRBJ2-1; d_call: TRBD2; v_call: TRBV10-3; clone_size: .; cdr3_nt: TGTGCCATCAGCAAAATAGCGGGGCGGGCCTACAATGAGCAGTTCTTC; cdr3_aa: CAISKIAGRAYNEQFF
j_call: TRBJ2-5; d_call: TRBD2; v_call: TRBV10-3; clone_size: .; cdr3_nt: TGTGCCATCAGGGCGGGGGGGGACCAAGAGACCCAGTACTTC; cdr3_aa: CAIRAGGDQETQYF
j_call: TRBJ1-6; d_call: .; v_call: TRBV4-1; clone_size: .; cdr3_nt: TGCGCCAGCAGCCTTCTAATGGGGGGGAGAAGTAATTCACCCCTCCACTTT; cdr3_aa: CASSLLMGGRSNSPLHF
j_call: TRBJ1-2; d_call: TRBD1; v_call: TRBV20-1; clone_size: .; cdr3_nt: TGCAGTGGGGACAGGGAGGGTGGCTACACCTTC; cdr3_aa: CSGDREGGYTF
j_call: TRBJ2-7; d_call: TRBD1; v_call: TRBV29-1; clone_size: few; cdr3_nt: TGCAGCGTCCGTGCCGGGACAGGGGTTTCTAGGGAGCAGTACTTC; cdr3_aa: CSVRAGTGVSREQYF